The present TCR beta chain was sequenced within a study of shared clonotypes between healthy human individuals. Looked up from germline, CDR1 is SGHAT and CDR2 is FQNNGV. Trimming shortened V by 5 bases and J by 5 bases, and 15 bases separated the two germline ends. CDR3 size: 14 residues. For every subset, genomic DNA was evenly distributed across several immunoSEQ plates. Generated by immunoSEQ multiplex PCR, the TCRdb table keeps only in-frame clones and is missing some. The top ten clones hold approximately 12% of a sample with approximately 500,000 clones, 60% to 80% of them seen once. In this sample, this clone turned up once. Its antigen is still unknown. The study's findings and limits: Blood alone was sampled, and tissue repertoires likely differ.

The chain uses TRBV11-2 and TRBJ1-2, with TRBD1 as a possible D gene (5 bases). Material for sequencing was PBMCs. The sequence derives from a woman in her 40s in good health. Some clones in this sample may be carry-over from other donors' samples. CDR3 bases: TGTGCCAGCAGCCCGTGGGGGGGTGGTTATGGCTACACCTTC. Amino acid sequence: CASSPWGGGYGYTF.